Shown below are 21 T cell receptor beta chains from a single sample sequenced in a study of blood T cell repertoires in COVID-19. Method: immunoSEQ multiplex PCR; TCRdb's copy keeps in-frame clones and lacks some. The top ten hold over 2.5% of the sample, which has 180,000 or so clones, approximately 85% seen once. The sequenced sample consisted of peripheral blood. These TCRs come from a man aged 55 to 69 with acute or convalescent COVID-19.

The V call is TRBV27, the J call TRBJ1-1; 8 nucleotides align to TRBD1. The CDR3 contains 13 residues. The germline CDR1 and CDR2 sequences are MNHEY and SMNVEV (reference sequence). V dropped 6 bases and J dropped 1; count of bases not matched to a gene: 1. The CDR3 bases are TGTGCCAGCAGCGACAGGGGGAACACTGAAGCTTTCTTT. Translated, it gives CASSDRGNTEAFF.

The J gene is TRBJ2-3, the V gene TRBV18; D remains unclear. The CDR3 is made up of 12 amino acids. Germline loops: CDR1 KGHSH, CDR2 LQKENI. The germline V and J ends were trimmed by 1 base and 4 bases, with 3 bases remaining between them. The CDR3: CASSPLADTQYF. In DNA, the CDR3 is TGTGCCAGCTCACCACTCGCAGATACGCAGTATTTT.

This CDR3 is CASTVRGSNIQYF. DNA of the CDR3: TGTGCCAGTACGGTCAGAGGGTCAAACATTCAGTACTTC. The chain employs TRBV19 and TRBJ2-4; D perhaps matches TRBD2 (5 bases). V was pared by 7 bases and J by 6 bases, with 13 bases between. The CDR3 is made up of 13 amino acids. The germline V gene encodes CDR1 LNHDA and CDR2 SQIVND (reference sequence).

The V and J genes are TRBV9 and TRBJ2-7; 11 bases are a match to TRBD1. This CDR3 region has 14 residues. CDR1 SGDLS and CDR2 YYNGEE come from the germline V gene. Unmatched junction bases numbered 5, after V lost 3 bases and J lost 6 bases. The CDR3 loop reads CASSEQDRGREQYF. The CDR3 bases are TGTGCCAGCAGCGAACAGGACAGGGGGCGCGAGCAGTACTTC.

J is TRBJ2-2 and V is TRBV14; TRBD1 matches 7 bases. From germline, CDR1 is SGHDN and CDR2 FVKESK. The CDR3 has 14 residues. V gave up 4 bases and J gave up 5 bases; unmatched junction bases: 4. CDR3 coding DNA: TGTGCCAGCAGCCGACAGGGACGGACCGGGGAGCTGTTTTTT. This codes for CASSRQGRTGELFF.

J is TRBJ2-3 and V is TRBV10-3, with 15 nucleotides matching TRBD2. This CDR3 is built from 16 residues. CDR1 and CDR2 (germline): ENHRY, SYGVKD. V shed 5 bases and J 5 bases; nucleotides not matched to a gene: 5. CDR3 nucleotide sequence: TGTGCCATCAGTAAACCGGGACTAGCGGGAGGAGATACGCAGTATTTT. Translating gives CAISKPGLAGGDTQYF.

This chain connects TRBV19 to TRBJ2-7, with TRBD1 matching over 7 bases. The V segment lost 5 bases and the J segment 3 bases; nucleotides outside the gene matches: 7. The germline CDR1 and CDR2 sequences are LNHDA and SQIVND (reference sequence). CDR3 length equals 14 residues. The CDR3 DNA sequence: TGTGCCAGTAGTCCCGGGACAGCCCGCTACGAGCAGTACTTC. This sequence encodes CASSPGTARYEQYF.

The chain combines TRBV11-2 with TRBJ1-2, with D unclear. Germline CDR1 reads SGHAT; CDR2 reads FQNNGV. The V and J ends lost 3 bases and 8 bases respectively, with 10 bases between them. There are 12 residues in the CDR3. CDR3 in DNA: TGTGCCAGCAGCTTTAATGGCGGAGGCTACACCTTC. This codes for CASSFNGGGYTF.

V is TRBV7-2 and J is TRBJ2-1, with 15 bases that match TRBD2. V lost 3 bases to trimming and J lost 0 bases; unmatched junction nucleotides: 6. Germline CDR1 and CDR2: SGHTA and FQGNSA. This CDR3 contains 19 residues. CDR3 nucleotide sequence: TGTGCCAGCAGCTTCACCGGGACTAGCGGGAGGCCCTCCTACAATGAGCAGTTCTTC. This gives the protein CASSFTGTSGRPSYNEQFF.

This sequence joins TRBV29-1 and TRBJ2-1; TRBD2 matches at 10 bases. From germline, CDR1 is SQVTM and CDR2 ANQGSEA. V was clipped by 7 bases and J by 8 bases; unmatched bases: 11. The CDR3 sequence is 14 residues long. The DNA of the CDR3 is TGCAGCGCAAGAGGGCTAGCGGGAGTATATGAGCAGTTCTTC. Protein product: CSARGLAGVYEQFF.

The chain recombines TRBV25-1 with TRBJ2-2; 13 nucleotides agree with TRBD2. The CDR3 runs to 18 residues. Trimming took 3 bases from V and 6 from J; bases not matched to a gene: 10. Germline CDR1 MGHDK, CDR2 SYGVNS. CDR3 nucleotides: TGTGCCAGCAGTGATCCCGCCTGGACTAGCGGGAGTGCCGGGGAGCTGTTTTTT. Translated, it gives CASSDPAWTSGSAGELFF.

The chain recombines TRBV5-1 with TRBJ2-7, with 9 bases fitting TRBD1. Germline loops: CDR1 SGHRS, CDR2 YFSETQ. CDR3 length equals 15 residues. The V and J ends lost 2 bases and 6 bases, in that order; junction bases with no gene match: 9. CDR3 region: CASSLRTGDKAEQYF. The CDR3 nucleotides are TGCGCCAGCAGCTTACGGACAGGGGATAAGGCCGAGCAGTACTTC.

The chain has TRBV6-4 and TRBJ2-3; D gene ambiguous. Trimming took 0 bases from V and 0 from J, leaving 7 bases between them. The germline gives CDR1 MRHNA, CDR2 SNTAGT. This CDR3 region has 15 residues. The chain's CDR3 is CASSDSEESTDTQYF. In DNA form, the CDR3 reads TGTGCCAGCAGTGACTCAGAGGAGAGCACAGATACGCAGTATTTT.

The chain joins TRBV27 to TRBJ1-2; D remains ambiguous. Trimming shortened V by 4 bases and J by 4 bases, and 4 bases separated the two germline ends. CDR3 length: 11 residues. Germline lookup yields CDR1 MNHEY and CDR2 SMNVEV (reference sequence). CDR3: CASSSGYGYTF. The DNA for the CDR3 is TGTGCCAGCAGTTCGGGCTATGGCTACACCTTC.

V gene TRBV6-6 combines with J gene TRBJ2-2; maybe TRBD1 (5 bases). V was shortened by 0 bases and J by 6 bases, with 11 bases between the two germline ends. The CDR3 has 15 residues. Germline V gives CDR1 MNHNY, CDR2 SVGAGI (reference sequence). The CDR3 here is CASSYSSGPAGELFF. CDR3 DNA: TGTGCCAGCAGTTACTCATCAGGGCCCGCCGGGGAGCTGTTTTTT.

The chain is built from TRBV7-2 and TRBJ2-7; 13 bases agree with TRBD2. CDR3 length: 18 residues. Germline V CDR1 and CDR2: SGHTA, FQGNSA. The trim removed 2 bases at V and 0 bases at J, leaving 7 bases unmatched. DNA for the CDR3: TGTGCCAGCAGCTTACGACTAGCGGGAGGTCGGAGCTCCTACGAGCAGTACTTC. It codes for CASSLRLAGGRSSYEQYF.

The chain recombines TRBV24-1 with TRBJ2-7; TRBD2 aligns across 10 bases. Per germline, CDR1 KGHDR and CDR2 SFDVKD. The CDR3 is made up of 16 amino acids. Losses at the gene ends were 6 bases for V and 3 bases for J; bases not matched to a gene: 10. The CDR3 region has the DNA TGTGCCACCAGTAGGGCTAGCGGGAGTCCCTGCTACGAGCAGTACTTC. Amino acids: CATSRASGSPCYEQYF.

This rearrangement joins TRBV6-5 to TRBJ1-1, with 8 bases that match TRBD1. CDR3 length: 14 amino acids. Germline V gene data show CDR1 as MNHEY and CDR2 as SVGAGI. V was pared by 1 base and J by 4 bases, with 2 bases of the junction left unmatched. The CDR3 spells CASSYYGTGTEAFF. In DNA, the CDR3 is TGTGCCAGCAGTTACTACGGGACAGGCACTGAAGCTTTCTTT.

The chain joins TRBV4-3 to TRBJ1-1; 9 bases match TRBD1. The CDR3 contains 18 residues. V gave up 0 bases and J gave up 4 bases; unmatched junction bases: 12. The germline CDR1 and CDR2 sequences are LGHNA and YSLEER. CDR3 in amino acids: CASSQDLPGQGYLTEAFF. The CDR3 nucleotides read TGCGCCAGCAGCCAAGACCTACCGGGACAGGGTTACCTCACTGAAGCTTTCTTT.

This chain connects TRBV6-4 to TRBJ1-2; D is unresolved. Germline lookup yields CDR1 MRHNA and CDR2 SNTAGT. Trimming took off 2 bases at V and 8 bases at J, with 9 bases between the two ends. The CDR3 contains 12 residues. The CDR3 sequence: CASSDDFQGYTF. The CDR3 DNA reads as TGTGCCAGCAGTGACGACTTTCAAGGCTACACCTTC.

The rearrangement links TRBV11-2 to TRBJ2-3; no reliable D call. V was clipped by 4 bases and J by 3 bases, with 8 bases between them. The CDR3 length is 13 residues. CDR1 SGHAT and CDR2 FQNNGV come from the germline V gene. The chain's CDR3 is CASSSPETDTQYF. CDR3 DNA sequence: TGTGCCAGCAGCTCTCCCGAGACAGATACGCAGTATTTT.